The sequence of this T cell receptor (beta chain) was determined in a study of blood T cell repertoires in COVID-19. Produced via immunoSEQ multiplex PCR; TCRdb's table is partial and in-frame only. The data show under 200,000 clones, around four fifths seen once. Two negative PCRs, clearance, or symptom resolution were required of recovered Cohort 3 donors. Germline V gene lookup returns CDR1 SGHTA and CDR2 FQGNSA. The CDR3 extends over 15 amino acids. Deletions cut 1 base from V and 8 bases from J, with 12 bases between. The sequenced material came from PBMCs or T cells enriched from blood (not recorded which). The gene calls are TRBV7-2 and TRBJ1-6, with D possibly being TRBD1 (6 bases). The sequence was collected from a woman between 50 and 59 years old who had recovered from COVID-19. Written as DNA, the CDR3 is TGTGCCAGCAGCTTAGTACAGGGAAGAGATTCACCCCTCCACTTT. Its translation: CASSLVQGRDSPLHF.